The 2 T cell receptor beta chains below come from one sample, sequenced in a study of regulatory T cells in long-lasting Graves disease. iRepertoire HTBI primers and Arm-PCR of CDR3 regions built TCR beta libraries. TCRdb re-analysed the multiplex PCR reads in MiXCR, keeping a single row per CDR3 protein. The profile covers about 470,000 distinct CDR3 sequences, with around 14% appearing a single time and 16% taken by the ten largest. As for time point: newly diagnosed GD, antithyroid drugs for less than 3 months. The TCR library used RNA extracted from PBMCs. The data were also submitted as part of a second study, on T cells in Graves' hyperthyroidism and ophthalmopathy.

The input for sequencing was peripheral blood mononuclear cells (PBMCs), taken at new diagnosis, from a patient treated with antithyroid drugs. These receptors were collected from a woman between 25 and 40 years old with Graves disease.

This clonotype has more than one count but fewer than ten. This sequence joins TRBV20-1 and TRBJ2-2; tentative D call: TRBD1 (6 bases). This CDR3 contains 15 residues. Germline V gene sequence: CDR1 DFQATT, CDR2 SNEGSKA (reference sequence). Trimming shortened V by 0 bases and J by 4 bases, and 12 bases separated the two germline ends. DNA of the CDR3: TGCAGTGCTAGAGAGGCAAAGACAGGCACCGGGGAGCTGTTTTTT. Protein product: CSAREAKTGTGELFF.

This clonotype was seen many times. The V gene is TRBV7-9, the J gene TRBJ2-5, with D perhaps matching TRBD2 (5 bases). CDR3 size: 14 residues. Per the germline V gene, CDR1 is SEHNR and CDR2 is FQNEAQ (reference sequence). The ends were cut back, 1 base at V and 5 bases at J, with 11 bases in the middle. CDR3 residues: CASSLVAGEETQYF. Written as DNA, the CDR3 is TGTGCCAGCAGCTTAGTGGCCGGGGAGGAGACCCAGTACTTC.